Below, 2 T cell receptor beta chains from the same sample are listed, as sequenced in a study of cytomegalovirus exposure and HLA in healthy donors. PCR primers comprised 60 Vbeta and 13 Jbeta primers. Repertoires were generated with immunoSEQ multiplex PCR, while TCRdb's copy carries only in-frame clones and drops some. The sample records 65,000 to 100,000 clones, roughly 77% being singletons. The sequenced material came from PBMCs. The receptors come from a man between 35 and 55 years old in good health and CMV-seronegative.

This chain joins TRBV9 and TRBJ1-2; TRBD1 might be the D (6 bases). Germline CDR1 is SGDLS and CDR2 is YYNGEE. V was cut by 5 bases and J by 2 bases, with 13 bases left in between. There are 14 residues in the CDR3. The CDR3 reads CASSLGGFNYGYTF. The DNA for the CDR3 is TGTGCCAGCAGTTTAGGGGGATTCAACTATGGCTACACCTTC.

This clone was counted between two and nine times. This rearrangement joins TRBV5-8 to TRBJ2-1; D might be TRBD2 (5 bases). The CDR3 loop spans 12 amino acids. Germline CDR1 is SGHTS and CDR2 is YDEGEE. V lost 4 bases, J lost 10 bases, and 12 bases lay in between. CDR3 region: CASSAGGWEQFF. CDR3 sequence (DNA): TGTGCCAGCAGCGCCGGAGGCTGGGAGCAGTTCTTC. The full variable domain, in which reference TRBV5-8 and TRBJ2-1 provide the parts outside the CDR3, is EAGVTQSPTHLIKTRGQQATLRCSPISGHTSVYWYQQALGLGLQFLLWYDEGEERNRGNFPPRFSGRQFPNYSSELNVNALELEDSALYLCASSAGGWEQFFGPGTRLTVL.